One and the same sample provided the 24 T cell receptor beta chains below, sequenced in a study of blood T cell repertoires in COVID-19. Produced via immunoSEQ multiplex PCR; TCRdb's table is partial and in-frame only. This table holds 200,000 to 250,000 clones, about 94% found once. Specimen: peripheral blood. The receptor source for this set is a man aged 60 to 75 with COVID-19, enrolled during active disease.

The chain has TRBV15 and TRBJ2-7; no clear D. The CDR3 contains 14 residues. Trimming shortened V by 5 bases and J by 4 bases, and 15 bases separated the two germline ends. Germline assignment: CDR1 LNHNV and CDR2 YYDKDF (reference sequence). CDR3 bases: TGTGCCACCAGCCGTCCCCATAGATCATACGAGCAGTACTTC. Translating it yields CATSRPHRSYEQYF.

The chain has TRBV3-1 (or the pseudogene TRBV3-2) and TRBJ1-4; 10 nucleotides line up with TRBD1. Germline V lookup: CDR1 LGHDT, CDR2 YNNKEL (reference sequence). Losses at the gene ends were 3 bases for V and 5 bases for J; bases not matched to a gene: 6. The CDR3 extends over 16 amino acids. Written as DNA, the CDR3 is TGTGCCAGCAGCCAGGAACCGGGACAGGGGAATGAAAAACTGTTTTTT. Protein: CASSQEPGQGNEKLFF.

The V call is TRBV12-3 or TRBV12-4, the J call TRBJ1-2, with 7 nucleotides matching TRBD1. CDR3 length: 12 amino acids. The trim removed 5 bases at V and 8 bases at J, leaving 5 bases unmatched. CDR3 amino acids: CASSPRDRGYTF. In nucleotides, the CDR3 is TGTGCCAGCAGTCCGAGGGACAGAGGCTACACCTTC.

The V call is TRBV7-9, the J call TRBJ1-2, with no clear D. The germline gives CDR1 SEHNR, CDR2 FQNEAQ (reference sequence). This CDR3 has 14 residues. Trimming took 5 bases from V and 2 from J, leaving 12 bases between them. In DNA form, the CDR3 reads TGTGCCAGCAGCCGGTTGAACAGAAACTATGGCTACACCTTC. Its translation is CASSRLNRNYGYTF.

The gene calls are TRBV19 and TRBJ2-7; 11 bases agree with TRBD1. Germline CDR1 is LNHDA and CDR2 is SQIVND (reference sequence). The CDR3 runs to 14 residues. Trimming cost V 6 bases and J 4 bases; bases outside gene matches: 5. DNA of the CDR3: TGTGCCAGTAGGAGGACAGGGGGCGGGTACGAGCAGTACTTC. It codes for CASRRTGGGYEQYF.

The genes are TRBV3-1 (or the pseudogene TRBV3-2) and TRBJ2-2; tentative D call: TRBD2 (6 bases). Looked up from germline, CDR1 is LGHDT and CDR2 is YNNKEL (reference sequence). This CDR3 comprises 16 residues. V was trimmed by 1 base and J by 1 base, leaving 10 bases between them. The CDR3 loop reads CASSQGGGVNTGELFF. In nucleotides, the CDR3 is TGTGCCAGCAGCCAAGGGGGCGGGGTGAACACCGGGGAGCTGTTTTTT.

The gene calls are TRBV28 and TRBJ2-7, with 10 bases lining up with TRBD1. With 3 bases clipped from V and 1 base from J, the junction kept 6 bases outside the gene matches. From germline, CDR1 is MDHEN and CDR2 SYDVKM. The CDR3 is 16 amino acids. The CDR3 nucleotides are TGTGCCAGCAGTTTGACAGGGGGCGGCCTTTCCTACGAGCAGTACTTC. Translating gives CASSLTGGGLSYEQYF.

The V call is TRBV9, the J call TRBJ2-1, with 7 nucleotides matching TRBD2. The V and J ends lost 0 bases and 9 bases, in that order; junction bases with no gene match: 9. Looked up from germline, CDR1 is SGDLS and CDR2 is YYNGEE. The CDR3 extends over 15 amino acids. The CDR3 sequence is CASSVGGLTTPEQFF. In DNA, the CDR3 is TGTGCCAGCAGCGTAGGGGGACTAACTACTCCTGAGCAGTTCTTC.

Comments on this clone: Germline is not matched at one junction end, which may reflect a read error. CDR3 sequence reads: CATSDIAGQGTELAGGNKQFF. DNA for the CDR3: TGTGCCACCAGTGATATCGCCGGACAGGGGACTGAGTTAGCGGGAGGCAATAAGCAGTTCTTC. The J gene is TRBJ2-1, the V gene TRBV24-1; perhaps TRBD2 as D (10 bases). The CDR3 length is 21 residues. Looked up from germline, CDR1 is KGHDR and CDR2 is SFDVKD.

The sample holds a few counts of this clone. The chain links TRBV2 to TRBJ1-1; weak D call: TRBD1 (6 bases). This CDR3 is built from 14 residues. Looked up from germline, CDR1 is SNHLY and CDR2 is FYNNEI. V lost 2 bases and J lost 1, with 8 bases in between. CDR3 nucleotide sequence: TGTGCCAGCAGTGAAAACAGGGAGAACACTGAAGCTTTCTTT. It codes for CASSENRENTEAFF.

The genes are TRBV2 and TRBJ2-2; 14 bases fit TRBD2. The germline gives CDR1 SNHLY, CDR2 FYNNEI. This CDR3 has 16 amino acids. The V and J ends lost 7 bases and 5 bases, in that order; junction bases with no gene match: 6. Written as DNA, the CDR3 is TGTGCCAGCACGACTAGCGGGGGGGCCGAAACCGGGGAGCTGTTTTTT. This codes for CASTTSGGAETGELFF. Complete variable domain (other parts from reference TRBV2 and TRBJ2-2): EPEVTQTPSHQVTQMGQEVILRCVPISNHLYFYWYRQILGQKVEFLVSFYNNEISEKSEIFDDQFSVERPDGSNFTLKIRSTKLEDSAMYFCASTTSGGAETGELFFGEGSRLTVL.

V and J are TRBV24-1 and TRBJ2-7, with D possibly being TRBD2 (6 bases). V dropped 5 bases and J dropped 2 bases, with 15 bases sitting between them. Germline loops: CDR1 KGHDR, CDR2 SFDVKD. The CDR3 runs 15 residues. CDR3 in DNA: TGTGCCACCAGTGCCTCGGGGACTGTTGCCTACGAGCAGTACTTC. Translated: CATSASGTVAYEQYF.

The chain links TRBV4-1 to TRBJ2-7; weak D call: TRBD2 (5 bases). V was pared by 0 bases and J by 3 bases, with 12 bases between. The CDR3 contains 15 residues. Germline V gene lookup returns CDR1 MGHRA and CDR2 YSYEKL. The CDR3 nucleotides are TGCGCCAGCAGCCAAGACGATCGGGGTCGCTACGAGCAGTACTTC. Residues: CASSQDDRGRYEQYF.

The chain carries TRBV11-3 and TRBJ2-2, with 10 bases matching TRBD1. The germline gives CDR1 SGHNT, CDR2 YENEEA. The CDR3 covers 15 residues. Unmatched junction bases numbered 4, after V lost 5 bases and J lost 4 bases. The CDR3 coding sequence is TGTGCCAGCAGCCCAGGACAGGGGGGCACCGGGGAGCTGTTTTTT. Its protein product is CASSPGQGGTGELFF. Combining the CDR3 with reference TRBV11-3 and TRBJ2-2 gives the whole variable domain EAGVVQSPRYKIIEKKQPVAFWCNPISGHNTLYWYLQNLGQGPELLIRYENEEAVDDSQLPKDRFSAERLKGVDSTLKIQPAELGDSAVYLCASSPGQGGTGELFFGEGSRLTVL.

The DNA of the CDR3 is TGTGCCAGCAGCTTAGACAGATTGAACACTGAAGCTTTCTTT. It codes for CASSLDRLNTEAFF. The rearrangement joins TRBV7-3 to TRBJ1-1, with D possibly TRBD1 on 5 matching bases. Trimming took off 2 bases at V and 0 bases at J, with 7 bases between the two ends. Germline CDR1 and CDR2: SGHTA and FQGTGA. This CDR3 has 14 amino acids.

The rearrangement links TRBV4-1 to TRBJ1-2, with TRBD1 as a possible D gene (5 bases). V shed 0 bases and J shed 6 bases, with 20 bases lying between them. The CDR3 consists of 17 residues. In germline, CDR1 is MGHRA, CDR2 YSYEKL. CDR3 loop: CASSQDQIGRARDGYTF. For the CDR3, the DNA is TGCGCCAGCAGCCAAGATCAAATCGGCAGGGCTAGAGATGGCTACACCTTC.

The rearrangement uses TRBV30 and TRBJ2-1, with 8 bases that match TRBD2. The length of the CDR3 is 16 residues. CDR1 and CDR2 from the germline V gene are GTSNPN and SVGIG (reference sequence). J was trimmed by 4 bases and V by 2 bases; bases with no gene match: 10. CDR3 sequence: CAWSRSAGAKYNEQFF. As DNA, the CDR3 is TGTGCCTGGAGTCGGTCAGCGGGGGCGAAGTACAATGAGCAGTTCTTC.

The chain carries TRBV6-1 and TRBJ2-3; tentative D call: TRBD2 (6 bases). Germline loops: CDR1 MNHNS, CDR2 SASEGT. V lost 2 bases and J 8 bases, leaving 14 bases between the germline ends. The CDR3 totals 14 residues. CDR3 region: CASSEMSGGGTQYF. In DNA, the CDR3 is TGTGCCAGCAGTGAAATGTCTGGGGGAGGTACGCAGTATTTT.

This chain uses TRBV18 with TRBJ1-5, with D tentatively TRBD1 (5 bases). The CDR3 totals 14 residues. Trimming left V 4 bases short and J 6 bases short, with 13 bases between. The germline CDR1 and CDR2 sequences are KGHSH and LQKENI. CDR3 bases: TGTGCCAGCTCACTGGGAGGGGTGGCTCAGCCCCAGCATTTT. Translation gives CASSLGGVAQPQHF.

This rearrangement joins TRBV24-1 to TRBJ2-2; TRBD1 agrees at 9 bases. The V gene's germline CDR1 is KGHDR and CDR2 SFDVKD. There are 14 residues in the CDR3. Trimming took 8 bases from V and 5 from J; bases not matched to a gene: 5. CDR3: CATNAGQGTGELFF. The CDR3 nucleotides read TGTGCCACCAACGCGGGACAGGGTACCGGGGAGCTGTTTTTT.

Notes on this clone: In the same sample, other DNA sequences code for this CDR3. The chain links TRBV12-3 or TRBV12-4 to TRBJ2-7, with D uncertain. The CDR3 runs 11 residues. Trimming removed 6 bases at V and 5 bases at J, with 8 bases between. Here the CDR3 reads CASSLRDEQYF. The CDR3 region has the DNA TGTGCCAGCAGCCTCCGGGACGAGCAGTACTTC.

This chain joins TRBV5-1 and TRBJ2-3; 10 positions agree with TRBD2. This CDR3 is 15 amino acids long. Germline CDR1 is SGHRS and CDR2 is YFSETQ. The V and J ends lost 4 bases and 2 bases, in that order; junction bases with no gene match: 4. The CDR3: CASSQTSGPTDTQYF. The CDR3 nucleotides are TGCGCCAGCAGCCAGACTAGCGGGCCCACAGATACGCAGTATTTT.

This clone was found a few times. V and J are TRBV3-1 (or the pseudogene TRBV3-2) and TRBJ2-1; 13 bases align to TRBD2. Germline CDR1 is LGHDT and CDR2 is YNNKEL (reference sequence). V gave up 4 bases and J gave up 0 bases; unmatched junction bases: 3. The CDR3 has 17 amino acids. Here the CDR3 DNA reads TGTGCCAGCAGCCCGGGACTAGCGGGGAGCTCCTACAATGAGCAGTTCTTC. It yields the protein CASSPGLAGSSYNEQFF.

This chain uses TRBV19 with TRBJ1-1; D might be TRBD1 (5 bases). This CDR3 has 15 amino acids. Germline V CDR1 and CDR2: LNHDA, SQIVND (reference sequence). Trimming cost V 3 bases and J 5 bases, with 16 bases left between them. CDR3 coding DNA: TGTGCCAGTAGTATCCTAAGGCAGGGAGGAACTGAAGCTTTCTTT. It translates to CASSILRQGGTEAFF.